Below are 18 T cell receptor beta chains sequenced from a single sample in a study of cytomegalovirus exposure and HLA in healthy donors. PCR involved 60 Vbeta and 13 Jbeta primers. Using immunoSEQ multiplex PCR, the repertoire was profiled, and TCRdb retains in-frame clones only, with some absent. The table records some 30,000 clones, 84% of them present only once. Specimen: PBMCs. Every receptor here comes from a woman in her late teens or twenties in good health and CMV-seronegative.

The rearrangement links TRBV7-6 to TRBJ1-2; 8 bases map to TRBD1. V shed 4 bases, J shed 4 bases, and the junction held 2 bases outside the gene matches. The germline V gene encodes CDR1 SGHVS and CDR2 FNYEAQ. The CDR3 length is 13 residues. CDR3 nucleotides: TGTGCCAGCAGCTATACAGGGGGCTATGGCTACACCTTC. Translation gives CASSYTGGYGYTF.

This chain connects TRBV19 to TRBJ1-6; TRBD1 aligns across 11 bases. The CDR3 contains 15 residues. Germline V gene data show CDR1 as LNHDA and CDR2 as SQIVND (reference sequence). The J segment lost 9 bases and the V segment lost 0 bases, leaving 1 base of the junction unmatched. The CDR3 spells CASSIEDRGPSPLHF. CDR3 in DNA: TGTGCCAGTAGTATAGAGGACAGGGGGCCTTCACCCCTCCACTTT.

The chain's CDR3 is CASSGVLNTEAFF. The CDR3 DNA sequence: TGTGCCAGCAGCGGAGTCCTGAACACTGAAGCTTTCTTT. The J gene is TRBJ1-1, the V gene TRBV9; D call uncertain. The germline CDR1 and CDR2 sequences are SGDLS and YYNGEE. There are 13 residues in the CDR3. With 3 bases removed from V and 0 bases from J, the gap between germline ends came to 6 bases.

This clone has more than one count but fewer than ten. The CDR3 region has the DNA TGTGCCAGCAGCTTAGGCCTAGCTCGAGAGACCCAGTACTTC. Translation: CASSLGLARETQYF. This chain uses TRBV7-9 with TRBJ2-5, with D perhaps TRBD2 (5 bases). Trimming shortened V by 1 base and J by 4 bases, and 10 bases separated the two germline ends. The germline gives CDR1 SEHNR, CDR2 FQNEAQ (reference sequence). There are 14 residues in the CDR3.

The chain combines TRBV6-6 with TRBJ2-7, with D tentatively TRBD1 (6 bases). Trimming stripped 4 bases from V and 3 bases from J, with 16 bases between. The germline CDR1 and CDR2 sequences are MNHNY and SVGAGI (reference sequence). The CDR3 runs to 15 residues. The CDR3 nucleotides read TGTGCCAGCAGTTCGATCAGGGGAGAAAACTACGAGCAGTACTTC. This encodes CASSSIRGENYEQYF.

J is TRBJ1-1 and V is TRBV11-2; tentatively, D is TRBD1 (5 bases). V gave up 5 bases and J gave up 7 bases, with 8 bases separating them. The CDR3 loop spans 11 amino acids. Germline lookup yields CDR1 SGHAT and CDR2 FQNNGV. The CDR3 DNA reads TGTGCCAGCAGCCTGACAGTTGAAGCTTTCTTT. Its protein is CASSLTVEAFF.

The table lists this clone with a few counts. This chain joins TRBV28 and TRBJ1-5; tentative D call: TRBD1 (6 bases). Germline values: CDR1 MDHEN, CDR2 SYDVKM. V was trimmed by 6 bases and J by 0 bases, leaving 18 bases between them. The CDR3 totals 17 residues. CDR3 protein: CASSVTTGTTSNQPQHF. The CDR3 bases are TGTGCCAGCAGCGTAACCACCGGGACAACTAGCAATCAGCCCCAGCATTTT.

The chain links TRBV10-3 to TRBJ1-2; D ambiguous. The CDR3 loop spans 11 amino acids. V was trimmed by 0 bases and J by 7 bases, leaving 3 bases between them. Germline values: CDR1 ENHRY, CDR2 SYGVKD. The CDR3, as DNA: TGTGCCATCAGTGAGTCCAGTGGCTACACCTTC. Amino acid sequence: CAISESSGYTF.

The genes are TRBV30 and TRBJ1-2; TRBD1 matches 10 bases. CDR1 is GTSNPN and CDR2 is SVGIG in the germline V gene (reference sequence). V lost 1 base, J lost 3 bases, and 5 bases stayed unmatched. CDR3 length equals 15 residues. In nucleotides, the CDR3 is TGTGCCTGGAGTGCCGGGACAGGGGTTTACTATGGCTACACCTTC. Its protein is CAWSAGTGVYYGYTF.

The genes are TRBV9 and TRBJ2-7; 9 nucleotides agree with TRBD2. V was pared by 5 bases and J by 0 bases, with 6 bases of the junction left unmatched. This CDR3 is 15 amino acids long. Per germline, CDR1 SGDLS and CDR2 YYNGEE. In DNA, the CDR3 is TGTGCCAGCAGTCTTAGCGGGGGAAGCTCCTACGAGCAGTACTTC. It specifies CASSLSGGSSYEQYF.

The genes are TRBV27 and TRBJ2-5, with 7 bases matching TRBD1. The J call may be incorrect, as the DNA end agrees better with TRBJ2-7. The CDR3 spans 13 residues. The germline gives CDR1 MNHEY, CDR2 SMNVEV (reference sequence). The CDR3 is CASSLGRGYEQYF. The CDR3 DNA sequence: TGTGCCAGCAGTTTGGGCAGGGGGTACGAGCAGTACTTC.

The chain joins TRBV27 to TRBJ2-1, with 11 bases that match TRBD2. V gave up 5 bases and J gave up 4 bases; unmatched junction bases: 7. The CDR3 consists of 16 residues. CDR1 and CDR2 (germline): MNHEY, SMNVEV (reference sequence). The chain's CDR3 is CASSPTGTSGYNEQFF. The CDR3 DNA is TGTGCCAGCAGTCCGACCGGGACTAGCGGATACAATGAGCAGTTCTTC.

The CDR3 sequence is CASSIRGQGAIKVYNEQFF. The CDR3, as DNA: TGTGCCAGTAGTATAAGGGGACAGGGGGCGATAAAAGTCTACAATGAGCAGTTCTTC. The chain couples TRBV19 to TRBJ2-1; TRBD1 matches 12 bases. The germline CDR1 and CDR2 sequences are LNHDA and SQIVND (reference sequence). Trimming removed 2 bases from V and 3 bases from J; junction bases left unmatched: 11. The CDR3 covers 19 residues.

The rearrangement links TRBV4-1 to TRBJ2-7; 10 bases fit TRBD1. Germline trimming cut 0 bases from V and 7 bases from J; bases unmatched to any gene: 12. The germline CDR1 and CDR2 sequences are MGHRA and YSYEKL. CDR3 length equals 17 residues. The CDR3 bases are TGCGCCAGCAGCCAAGACCCTATCGACAGGGGGCTCTGGGAGCAGTACTTC. It yields the protein CASSQDPIDRGLWEQYF.

V gene TRBV14 combines with J gene TRBJ2-5; no definite D call. The last part of the DNA fits TRBJ2-7 better; the J call may be wrong. This CDR3 contains 14 residues. Germline assignment: CDR1 SGHDN and CDR2 FVKESK. The CDR3 DNA follows: TGTGCCAGCAGCCAAGTCGGCAGGCTCGGCGAGCAGTACTTC. It codes for CASSQVGRLGEQYF.

The CDR3 region has the DNA TGCGCCAGCAGCCAATCGGGACTAGCGGGAATGGAGCAGTTCTTC. This sequence encodes CASSQSGLAGMEQFF. This sequence joins TRBV4-3 and TRBJ2-1; 13 positions agree with TRBD2. This CDR3 comprises 15 residues. Looked up from germline, CDR1 is LGHNA and CDR2 is YSLEER. J gave up 10 bases and V 2 bases, and 5 bases lay outside the gene matches.

V usage is TRBV4-1 and J usage is TRBJ2-7, with 8 bases aligning to TRBD2. V was clipped by 1 base and J by 6 bases; unmatched bases: 8. The CDR3 is 15 amino acids. Germline V lookup: CDR1 MGHRA, CDR2 YSYEKL. The CDR3 is CASSQGGTSRSEQYF. DNA of the CDR3: TGCGCCAGCAGCCAAGGGGGGACTAGTCGGTCCGAGCAGTACTTC.

This rearrangement joins TRBV28 to TRBJ2-1; D is unresolved. From germline, CDR1 is MDHEN and CDR2 SYDVKM. The CDR3 sequence is 14 residues long. V was shortened by 3 bases and J by 7 bases, with 13 bases between the two germline ends. The CDR3 region has the DNA TGTGCCAGCAGTTTTGAGACACCCTCTAATGAGCAGTTCTTC. Amino acid sequence: CASSFETPSNEQFF.